This TCR beta chain was sequenced in a study of long-term antiretroviral therapy in people with HIV. Regarding the study as a whole: ART adherence was not documented, and neither viral resistance nor therapy changes had any data. Post-ART diversity increased but stayed below transplant donor controls. Before ART, certain clones expanded, and these dominated the repertoire at all time points.

Each participant with HIV received care in the United States. V dropped 3 bases and J dropped 2 bases, with 12 bases sitting between them. CDR1 MNHEY and CDR2 SMNVEV come from the germline V gene (reference sequence). This CDR3 has 15 amino acids. Runs used v3.0 of the immunoSEQ assay and were done at survey level. Sequencing was performed with immunoSEQ multiplex PCR; in TCRdb, only in-frame clones are kept and a portion is missing. The sample records over 20,000 clones, about 80% being singletons. A word on this clone: Its antigen is unidentified.

This rearrangement joins TRBV27 to TRBJ2-3; D uncertain. The TCR comes from a man aged 18-30 years with HIV. The sample consisted of unsorted PBMCs, taken 0.5 years after starting antiretroviral therapy. This chain's CDR3 is CASSLVQGLTDTQYF. The CDR3 nucleotides are TGTGCCAGCAGTTTGGTGCAAGGGCTCACAGATACGCAGTATTTT.